This T cell receptor beta chain was recorded in a study of blood T cell repertoires in COVID-19. Study context: Sources were T cells, B-cell-depleted T cells, or PBMCs; the material itself was cDNA or gDNA.

The authors' processing: The assay estimated nucleated cells by amplifying reference gene primers. Repertoires were generated with immunoSEQ multiplex PCR, while TCRdb's copy carries only in-frame clones and drops some. V and J calls and clone size come straight from that table; D and trimming were deduced from the DNA. Seen here are around 200,000 clones, roughly nine tenths observed once, and the top ten hold approximately 10%. Enrolment of Seattle patients took place during active infection, and they were followed longitudinally. The CDR3 consists of 14 residues. Germline CDR1 reads SGHTA; CDR2 reads FQGNSA. V lost 3 bases, J lost 4 bases, and 11 bases lay in between.

The J gene is TRBJ2-3, the V gene TRBV7-2, with D possibly being TRBD2 (5 bases). The sample was peripheral blood. This TCR came from a woman in her sixties with COVID-19, enrolled during active disease. The CDR3 DNA reads TGTGCCAGCAGCTTCCAAAGCGGCCCAGATACGCAGTATTTT. Its protein is CASSFQSGPDTQYF.